This TCR beta chain was identified during a study of blood T cell repertoires in COVID-19. In the study overall: The samples span acute and convalescent COVID-19 from the United States, Italy and Spain.

This table comes from immunoSEQ multiplex PCR, and its TCRdb copy is limited to in-frame clones, with some not included. The sample yields 150,000 to 200,000 clones, roughly nine tenths seen once. This clone appeared a few times. This CDR3 spans 17 amino acids. CDR1 is LNHNV, CDR2 YYDKDF, per germline (reference sequence). Trimming cost V 0 bases and J 2 bases; bases outside gene matches: 7. The sequence was obtained from a young man who had recovered from COVID-19. The sample was peripheral blood. J is TRBJ2-3 and V is TRBV15; TRBD2 agrees at 8 bases. In DNA form, the CDR3 reads TGTGCCACCAGCAGAGATCGGCGGGAGGTTGTCACAGATACGCAGTATTTT. It translates to CATSRDRREVVTDTQYF.